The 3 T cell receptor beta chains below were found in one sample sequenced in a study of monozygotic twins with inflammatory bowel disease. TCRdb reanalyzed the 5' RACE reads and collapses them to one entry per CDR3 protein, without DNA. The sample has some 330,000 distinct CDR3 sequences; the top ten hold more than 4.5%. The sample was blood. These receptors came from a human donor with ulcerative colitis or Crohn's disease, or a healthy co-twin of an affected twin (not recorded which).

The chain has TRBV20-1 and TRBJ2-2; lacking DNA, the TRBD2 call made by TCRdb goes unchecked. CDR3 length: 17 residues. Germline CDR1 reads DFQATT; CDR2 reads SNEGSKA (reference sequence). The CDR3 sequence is CSARGVGLALNTGELFF.

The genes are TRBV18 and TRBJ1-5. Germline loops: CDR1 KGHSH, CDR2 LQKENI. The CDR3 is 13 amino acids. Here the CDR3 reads CASLRSSNQPQHF.

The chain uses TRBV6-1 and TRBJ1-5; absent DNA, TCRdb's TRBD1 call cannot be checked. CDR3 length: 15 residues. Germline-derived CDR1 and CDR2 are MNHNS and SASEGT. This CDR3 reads CASSKWGIENQPQHF.